A single sample is the source of the 21 T cell receptor beta chains below, sequenced in a study of cytomegalovirus exposure and HLA in healthy donors. 13 Jbeta primers and 60 Vbeta primers were used for the PCR. The data were produced by immunoSEQ multiplex PCR, yet TCRdb's version contains in-frame clones alone and is incomplete. Here the sample spans 150,000 or so clones, 79% being singletons. Sequencing was performed on PBMCs. These receptors originate from a middle-aged woman in good health and CMV-seropositive.

J is TRBJ2-1 and V is TRBV19; a possible D gene is TRBD2 (6 bases). The germline V and J ends were trimmed by 1 base and 4 bases, with 11 bases remaining between them. The germline gives CDR1 LNHDA, CDR2 SQIVND (reference sequence). The CDR3 sequence is 15 residues long. CDR3 coding DNA: TGTGCCAGTAGTATAGGCCCGGGACTTTACAATGAGCAGTTCTTC. Translation: CASSIGPGLYNEQFF.

As regards this clone: The identical CDR3 is also encoded by other nucleotide sequences in the sample. The rearrangement links TRBV5-1 to TRBJ1-1, with TRBD1 matching over 8 bases. Losses at the gene ends were 3 bases for V and 4 bases for J; bases not matched to a gene: 5. Germline CDR1 SGHRS, CDR2 YFSETQ. This CDR3 spans 14 amino acids. CDR3 protein: CASSSDRGVTEAFF. The CDR3 DNA is TGCGCCAGCAGCTCTGACAGGGGAGTCACTGAAGCTTTCTTT. Full variable domain (rest looked up from reference TRBV5-1 and TRBJ1-1): KAGVTQTPRYLIKTRGQQVTLSCSPISGHRSVSWYQQTPGQGLQFLFEYFSETQRNKGNFPGRFSGRQFSNSRSEMNVSTLELGDSALYLCASSSDRGVTEAFFGQGTRLTVV.

This chain uses TRBV7-3 with TRBJ1-2, with 7 bases lining up with TRBD1. The CDR3 covers 15 residues. V gave up 4 bases and J gave up 6 bases; unmatched junction bases: 11. Germline CDR1 is SGHTA and CDR2 is FQGTGA. CDR3 DNA: TGTGCCAGCAGCTCCTCCCTAGGGACAGCGGATGGCTACACCTTC. It specifies CASSSSLGTADGYTF.

V and J are TRBV11-2 and TRBJ1-1; no firm D call. The CDR3 contains 14 residues. Trimming took off 8 bases at V and 5 bases at J, with 18 bases between the two ends. Germline V gene sequence: CDR1 SGHAT, CDR2 FQNNGV. DNA for the CDR3: TGTGCCAGCCTACGAACCCCTTGGGAGACTGAAGCTTTCTTT. As protein: CASLRTPWETEAFF.

V usage is TRBV18 and J usage is TRBJ2-1; 8 nucleotides agree with TRBD1. Germline CDR1 KGHSH, CDR2 LQKENI. The CDR3 is 17 residues long. The J segment lost 4 bases and the V segment lost 3 bases, leaving 11 bases of the junction unmatched. CDR3 sequence: CASSPTTGEWGYNEQFF. The DNA for the CDR3 is TGTGCCAGCTCACCGACGACAGGGGAGTGGGGGTACAATGAGCAGTTCTTC.

This rearrangement joins TRBV5-5 to TRBJ2-7; TRBD1 aligns across 8 bases. The CDR3 is 17 amino acids. The V and J ends lost 3 bases and 2 bases, in that order; junction bases with no gene match: 13. Germline CDR1 reads SGHKS; CDR2 reads YYEKEE (reference sequence). CDR3 coding DNA: TGTGCCAGCAGCTACCCTTCCCGGCTACAGGGGGCCTACGAGCAGTACTTC. It yields the protein CASSYPSRLQGAYEQYF.

This sequence joins TRBV7-9 and TRBJ2-3; no clear D. This CDR3 is built from 13 residues. The germline CDR1 and CDR2 sequences are SEHNR and FQNEAQ (reference sequence). Trimming took 5 bases from V and 0 from J, leaving 6 bases between them. The CDR3 coding sequence is TGTGCCAGCAGCCCATTTAGCACAGATACGCAGTATTTT. This codes for CASSPFSTDTQYF.

J is TRBJ2-5 and V is TRBV9, with 9 bases fitting TRBD2. The J call is doubtful: the DNA matches TRBJ2-7 better. The CDR3 contains 15 residues. Germline V gene data show CDR1 as SGDLS and CDR2 as YYNGEE. The CDR3 loop is CASSVSPSGTYEQYF. In nucleotides, the CDR3 is TGTGCCAGCAGCGTTAGCCCTAGCGGGACCTACGAGCAGTACTTC.

The chain carries TRBV10-3 and TRBJ2-3; tentative D call: TRBD2 (6 bases). The CDR3 loop spans 16 amino acids. The germline V gene encodes CDR1 ENHRY and CDR2 SYGVKD. V lost 4 bases and J lost 2, with 16 bases in between. The CDR3 loop is CAISASGAGPTDTQYF. In nucleotides, the CDR3 is TGTGCCATCAGTGCCTCAGGTGCGGGGCCCACAGATACGCAGTATTTT.

This clone has more than one count but fewer than ten. The chain employs TRBV7-9 and TRBJ2-3; D is undetermined. The CDR3 sequence is 12 residues long. The V and J ends lost 5 bases and 3 bases respectively, with 6 bases between them. The V gene's germline CDR1 is SEHNR and CDR2 FQNEAQ (reference sequence). CDR3 sequence reads: CASSPQTDTQYF. CDR3 coding DNA: TGTGCCAGCAGCCCACAAACAGATACGCAGTATTTT. The full variable domain, completed using reference TRBV7-9 and TRBJ2-3, is DTGVSQNPRHKITKRGQNVTFRCDPISEHNRLYWYRQTLGQGPEFLTYFQNEAQLEKSRLLSDRFSAERPKGSFSTLEIQRTEQGDSAMYLCASSPQTDTQYFGPGTRLTVL.

This clone was seen more than once but under ten times. The CDR3 coding sequence is TGTGCCTGGAGTGGGACAGCTGAAGCTTTCTTT. Translation: CAWSGTAEAFF. The V and J genes are TRBV30 and TRBJ1-1; D possibly corresponds to TRBD1 (6 bases). The germline CDR1 and CDR2 sequences are GTSNPN and SVGIG (reference sequence). CDR3 length: 11 amino acids. V lost 1 base to trimming and J lost 6 bases, with 6 bases between them.

In this sample, this clone turned up a few times. The chain recombines TRBV11-3 with TRBJ2-1; 10 nucleotides agree with TRBD2. V trimming: 1 base; J trimming: 5 bases; junction bases outside the gene matches: 5. The V gene's germline CDR1 is SGHNT and CDR2 YENEEA. This CDR3 region has 16 residues. The CDR3: CASSLGTSGDHNEQFF. CDR3 DNA sequence: TGTGCCAGCAGCTTAGGTACTAGCGGGGACCACAATGAGCAGTTCTTC.

The chain employs TRBV6-1 and TRBJ1-5, with a weak D call TRBD1 (5 bases). Trimming left V 2 bases short and J 1 base short, with 9 bases between. Germline loops: CDR1 MNHNS, CDR2 SASEGT. The CDR3 sequence is 15 residues long. The CDR3 is CASSERGGSNQPQHF. CDR3 DNA sequence: TGTGCCAGCAGTGAAAGGGGAGGGAGCAATCAGCCCCAGCATTTT.

V and J are TRBV5-1 and TRBJ2-5, with a tentative D call TRBD2 (7 bases). The CDR3 contains 14 residues. V lost 4 bases and J lost 5, with 15 bases in between. Germline V gene lookup returns CDR1 SGHRS and CDR2 YFSETQ. Written as DNA, the CDR3 is TGCGCCAGCAGCACGGGGGGCGGTTCGGAGACCCAGTACTTC. It is translated as CASSTGGGSETQYF.

This chain joins TRBV18 and TRBJ2-5, with a possible D match to TRBD2 (5 bases). The ends were cut back, 1 base at V and 5 bases at J, with 11 bases in the middle. This CDR3 comprises 14 residues. Germline-derived CDR1 and CDR2 are KGHSH and LQKENI. The CDR3 protein is CASSPQGVTETQYF. The CDR3 nucleotides read TGTGCCAGCTCACCACAGGGAGTGACGGAGACCCAGTACTTC.

The chain uses TRBV27 and TRBJ1-1; D unclear. Germline-derived CDR1 and CDR2 are MNHEY and SMNVEV (reference sequence). V shed 3 bases and J shed 1 base, with 6 bases lying between them. The CDR3 spans 13 residues. This chain's CDR3 is CASSFWQNTEAFF. CDR3 DNA sequence: TGTGCCAGCAGTTTTTGGCAGAACACTGAAGCTTTCTTT.

CDR3 protein: CASSFLLAGGLFQETQYF. The CDR3 bases are TGTGCCAGCAGCTTTCTACTAGCGGGGGGCCTCTTCCAAGAGACCCAGTACTTC. This chain joins TRBV5-6 and TRBJ2-5, with 12 bases aligning to TRBD2. After removal of 2 bases from V and 1 base from J, the junction contained 9 bases not matched to a gene. This CDR3 comprises 18 residues. The V gene's germline CDR1 is SGHDT and CDR2 YYEEEE.

The gene calls are TRBV19 and TRBJ2-5; 14 bases are a match to TRBD2. With V trimmed by 5 bases and J by 5 bases, 10 bases remained unmatched. This CDR3 has 17 residues. Looked up from germline, CDR1 is LNHDA and CDR2 is SQIVND (reference sequence). CDR3 residues: CASSPRLAGGPRETQYF. As DNA, the CDR3 is TGTGCCAGTAGTCCAAGACTAGCGGGGGGGCCGAGGGAGACCCAGTACTTC.

This clone was counted only a few times. V is TRBV6-1 and J is TRBJ1-4; a possible D gene is TRBD1 (5 bases). The germline V and J ends were trimmed by 3 bases and 4 bases, with 12 bases remaining between them. This CDR3 has 15 residues. Germline CDR1 MNHNS, CDR2 SASEGT. The CDR3 sequence is CASSEGGSHNEKLFF. The CDR3 bases are TGTGCCAGCAGTGAGGGGGGGAGTCATAATGAAAAACTGTTTTTT.

CDR3 bases: TGTGCTAGTGGTTTGGTAAAGGGGCAGGACGTCGGAGCTTTCTTT. This encodes CASGLVKGQDVGAFF. This chain joins TRBV12-5 and TRBJ1-1; the D gene is possibly TRBD1 (5 bases). The germline CDR1 and CDR2 sequences are LGHNT and FRNRAP. The CDR3 sequence is 15 residues long. V gave up 0 bases and J gave up 10 bases, with 18 bases separating them.

The chain recombines TRBV11-2 with TRBJ2-3, with D possibly matching TRBD2 (6 bases). The ends were cut back, 6 bases at V and 6 bases at J, with 10 bases in the middle. This CDR3 comprises 12 residues. CDR1 SGHAT and CDR2 FQNNGV come from the germline V gene. CDR3 nucleotide sequence: TGTGCCAGCAGACCCCTAGCGGATACGCAGTATTTT. Translating it yields CASRPLADTQYF.